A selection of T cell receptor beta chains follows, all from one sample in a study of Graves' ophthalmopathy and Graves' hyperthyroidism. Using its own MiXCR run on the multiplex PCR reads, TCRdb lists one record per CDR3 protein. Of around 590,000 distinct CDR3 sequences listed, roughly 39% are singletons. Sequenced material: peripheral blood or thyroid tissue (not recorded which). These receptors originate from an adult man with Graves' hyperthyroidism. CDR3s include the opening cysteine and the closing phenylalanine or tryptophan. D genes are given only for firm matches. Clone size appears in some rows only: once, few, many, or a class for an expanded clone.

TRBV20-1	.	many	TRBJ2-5	CSASPLAGETQYF	TGCAGTGCTAGCCCTCTGGCGGGGGAGACCCAGTACTTC
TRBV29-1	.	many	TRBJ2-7	CSVETENSYEQYF	TGCAGCGTTGAAACAGAAAACTCCTACGAGCAGTACTTC
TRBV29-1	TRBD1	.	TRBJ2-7	CSGKTGGLYEQYF	TGCAGCGGCAAAACAGGGGGTCTCTACGAGCAGTACTTC
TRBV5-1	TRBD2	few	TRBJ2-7	CASSWATSGRIDEQYF	TGCGCCAGCAGCTGGGCGACTAGCGGGAGAATCGACGAGCAGTACTTC
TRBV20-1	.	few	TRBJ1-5	CSARGGGRGNQPQHF	TGCAGTGCTAGAGGGGGGGGACGAGGCAATCAGCCCCAGCATTTT
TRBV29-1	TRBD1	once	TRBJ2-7	CSVEGDRGREQYF	TGCAGCGTTGAAGGGGACAGGGGGCGGGAGCAGTACTTC
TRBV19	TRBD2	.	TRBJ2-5	CASSPPAGKETQYF	TGTGCCAGTAGTCCTCCAGCGGGGAAAGAGACCCAGTACTTC
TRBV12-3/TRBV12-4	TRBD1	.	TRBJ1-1	CASSGTGPMNTEAFF	TGTGCCAGCAGCGGGACAGGTCCTATGAACACTGAAGCTTTCTTT
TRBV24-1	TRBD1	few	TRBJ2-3	CATSDRTGGYGDTQYF	TGTGCCACCAGTGATCGGACAGGGGGTTATGGAGATACGCAGTATTTT
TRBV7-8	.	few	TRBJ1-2	CASSLGAGTSNYGYTF	TGTGCCAGCAGCTTAGGGGCCGGGACATCTAACTATGGCTACACCTTC
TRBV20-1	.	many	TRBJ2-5	CSAPREPEETQYF	TGCAGTGCCCCCCGGGAACCTGAAGAGACCCAGTACTTC
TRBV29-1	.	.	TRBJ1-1	CSVQGMNTEAFF	TGCAGTGTGCAGGGGATGAACACTGAAGCTTTCTTT
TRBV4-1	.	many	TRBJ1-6	CASSPPGRSLSALHF	TGCGCCAGCAGCCCCCCGGGACGGAGTCTGTCGGCCCTCCACTTT
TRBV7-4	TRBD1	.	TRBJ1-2	CASSRPVRDRINYGYTF	TGTGCCAGCAGCCGCCCAGTCCGGGACAGGATTAACTATGGCTACACCTTC
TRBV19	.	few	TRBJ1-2	CASSLGPGYTF	TGTGCCAGTAGTTTGGGGCCCGGCTACACCTTC
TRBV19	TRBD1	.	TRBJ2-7	CASRGTGLYEQYF	TGTGCCAGTAGGGGGACAGGCCTCTACGAGCAGTACTTC
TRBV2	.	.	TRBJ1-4	CASEGERGEKLFF	TGTGCCAGCGAGGGAGAGCGGGGCGAAAAACTGTTTTTT
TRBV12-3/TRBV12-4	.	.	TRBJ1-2	CASSFLLYGYTF	TGTGCCAGCAGTTTTCTGCTCTATGGCTACACCTTC
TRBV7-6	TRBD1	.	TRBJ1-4	CARPADRGGGEKLFF	TGTGCTAGACCCGCGGACAGGGGCGGTGGTGAAAAACTGTTTTTT
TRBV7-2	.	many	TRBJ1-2	CASSLADGRANYGYTF	TGTGCCAGCAGCTTAGCGGATGGGCGAGCTAACTATGGCTACACCTTC
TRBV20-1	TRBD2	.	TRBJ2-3	CSASTGLAGRTDTQYF	TGCAGTGCTTCTACGGGACTAGCGGGGCGCACAGATACGCAGTATTTT
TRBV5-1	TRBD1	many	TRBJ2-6	CASKTGTGHGANVLTF	TGCGCCAGCAAAACCGGGACAGGTCATGGGGCCAACGTCCTGACTTTC
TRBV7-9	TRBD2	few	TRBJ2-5	CASSSPWGYSASGTSLQETQYF	TGTGCCAGCAGCTCGCCATGGGGATACAGCGCTAGCGGGACCAGCCTCCAAGAGACCCAGTACTTC
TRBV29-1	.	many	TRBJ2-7	CSVEDGHF	TGCAGCGTTGAAGACGGACACTTC
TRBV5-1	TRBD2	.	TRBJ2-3	CASSAGGPEDTQYF	TGCGCCAGCAGCGCGGGGGGGCCTGAAGATACGCAGTATTTT
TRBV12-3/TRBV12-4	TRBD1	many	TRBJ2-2	CASSPSGTGGTGELFF	TGTGCCAGCAGTCCGTCCGGGACAGGGGGAACCGGGGAGCTGTTTTTT
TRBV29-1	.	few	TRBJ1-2	CSAGGGGGYTF	TGCAGCGCCGGAGGGGGGGGGGGCTACACCTTC
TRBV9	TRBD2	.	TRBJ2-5	CASSQAGWETQYF	TGTGCCAGCAGCCAAGCGGGGTGGGAGACCCAGTACTTC
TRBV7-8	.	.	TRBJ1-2	CASSLRSGDPLGYGYTF	TGTGCCAGCAGCTTACGGTCAGGGGACCCTTTGGGCTATGGCTACACCTTC
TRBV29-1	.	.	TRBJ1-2	CSLDSDIVYGYTF	TGCAGCTTAGATTCGGACATAGTCTATGGCTACACCTTC
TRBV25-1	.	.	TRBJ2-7	CASSGLRRQTSYEQYF	TGTGCCAGCAGTGGCTTAAGACGACAGACCTCCTACGAGCAGTACTTC
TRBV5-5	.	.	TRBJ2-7	CASSQDPGLRTYEQYF	TGTGCCAGCAGCCAAGATCCGGGACTTAGAACCTACGAGCAGTACTTC
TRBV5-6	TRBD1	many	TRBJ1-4	CASSRDRENEKLFF	TGTGCCAGCAGCCGGGACAGAGAGAATGAAAAACTGTTTTTT
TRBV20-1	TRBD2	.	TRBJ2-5	CSARDGTSGNATQYF	TGCAGTGCTAGAGATGGCACTAGCGGGAACGCGACCCAGTACTTC
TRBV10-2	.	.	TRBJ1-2	CASSQQAYGYTF	TGCGCCAGCAGTCAGCAGGCCTATGGCTACACCTTC
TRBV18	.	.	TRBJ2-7	CASSPSVFGSPYEQYF	TGTGCCAGCTCACCATCTGTTTTCGGCAGTCCCTACGAGCAGTACTTC
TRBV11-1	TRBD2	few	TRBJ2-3	CASSFGGGPRDTQYF	TGTGCCAGCAGCTTCGGGGGAGGGCCGAGGGATACGCAGTATTTT
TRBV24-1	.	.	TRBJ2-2	CATSARGTGELFF	TGTGCCACCAGTGCTCGAGGTACCGGGGAGCTGTTTTTT
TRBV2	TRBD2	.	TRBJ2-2	CASSPGTSYTGELFF	TGTGCCAGCAGCCCCGGGACTAGCTACACCGGGGAGCTGTTTTTT